The 17 T cell receptor beta chains given below trace back to one sample, sequenced in a study of blood T cell repertoires in COVID-19. Sequencing used immunoSEQ multiplex PCR; TCRdb keeps in-frame clones, though not all of them. The data contain more than 45,000 clones, about nine tenths of them singletons. Sequenced sample: peripheral blood. All receptors come from a man between 70 and 80 years old with acute or convalescent COVID-19.

This chain uses TRBV2 with TRBJ1-2; 10 bases line up with TRBD1. Germline CDR1 and CDR2: SNHLY and FYNNEI. The CDR3 spans 12 residues. V was clipped by 7 bases and J by 8 bases; unmatched bases: 4. The CDR3 DNA sequence: TGTGCCAGCACCGGGACAGGGGCCGGCTACACCTTC. Amino acids: CASTGTGAGYTF.

This chain uses TRBV6-4 with TRBJ1-1; 7 bases match TRBD1. This CDR3 has 15 amino acids. CDR1 is MRHNA and CDR2 is SNTAGT in the germline V gene. Trimming removed 5 bases from V and 5 bases from J; junction bases left unmatched: 11. CDR3 in DNA: TGTGCCAGCAGTCCCGAATGGACAGGAAGGACTGAAGCTTTCTTT. Its protein product is CASSPEWTGRTEAFF.

This sequence joins TRBV5-6 and TRBJ1-2; D gene ambiguous. The CDR3 consists of 14 residues. Germline V gene lookup returns CDR1 SGHDT and CDR2 YYEEEE. V was shortened by 4 bases and J by 2 bases, with 12 bases between the two germline ends. The CDR3, as DNA: TGTGCCAGCAGCGCCTTTAGCTCGAACTATGGCTACACCTTC. This encodes CASSAFSSNYGYTF.

As DNA, the CDR3 is TGTGCCAGCAGTAGGGGACAGGGATATCAGCCCCAGCATTTT. Its protein is CASSRGQGYQPQHF. This rearrangement joins TRBV6-5 to TRBJ1-5; TRBD1 matches 9 bases. The CDR3 covers 14 residues. The V and J ends lost 5 bases and 5 bases, in that order; junction bases with no gene match: 4. Germline CDR1 MNHEY, CDR2 SVGAGI.

The CDR3 coding sequence is TGTGCCAGCAGCCCGGGGACAGGCGGCAATCAGCCCCAGCATTTT. It specifies CASSPGTGGNQPQHF. This chain uses TRBV5-8 with TRBJ1-5; 8 bases are shared with TRBD1. CDR1 is SGHTS and CDR2 is YDEGEE in the germline V gene. The CDR3 is 15 amino acids. The ends lost 4 bases at V and 2 bases at J; junction bases unmatched: 5.

The CDR3 loop is CAWSPTGTAYGYTF. CDR3 sequence (DNA): TGTGCCTGGAGCCCCACCGGGACAGCCTATGGCTACACCTTC. J is TRBJ1-2 and V is TRBV30; TRBD1 matches 7 bases. The germline gives CDR1 GTSNPN, CDR2 SVGIG (reference sequence). There are 14 residues in the CDR3. J was trimmed by 4 bases and V by 3 bases; bases with no gene match: 8.

The rearrangement uses TRBV4-3 and TRBJ2-1; D possibly corresponds to TRBD2 (5 bases). V was clipped by 3 bases and J by 5 bases, with 17 bases between them. Germline V gives CDR1 LGHNA, CDR2 YSLEER. The CDR3 contains 16 residues. In DNA form, the CDR3 reads TGCGCCAGCAGCCATCTCTCGGCACAGCGGCACAATGAGCAGTTCTTC. This sequence encodes CASSHLSAQRHNEQFF.

For the CDR3, the DNA is TGTGCCAGCAGCCGAGACCCCGGGGACACAGATACGCAGTATTTT. Protein sequence: CASSRDPGDTDTQYF. This chain joins TRBV6-5 and TRBJ2-3; the D gene is possibly TRBD2 (5 bases). Germline CDR1 is MNHEY and CDR2 is SVGAGI. CDR3 length equals 15 residues. V gave up 6 bases and J gave up 2 bases, with 15 bases separating them.

V is TRBV30 and J is TRBJ2-1, with TRBD2 as a possible D gene (6 bases). The CDR3 has 14 amino acids. Germline lookup yields CDR1 GTSNPN and CDR2 SVGIG (reference sequence). The V end was cut by 3 bases, the J end by 7 bases, with 16 bases between. CDR3 protein: CAWRWGRGRNEQFF. The CDR3 nucleotides read TGTGCCTGGAGGTGGGGAAGAGGGAGGAATGAGCAGTTCTTC.

The rearrangement joins TRBV19 to TRBJ1-1, with D tentatively TRBD1 (5 bases). Germline CDR1 is LNHDA and CDR2 is SQIVND (reference sequence). The CDR3 has 15 residues. V was trimmed by 4 bases and J by 5 bases, leaving 17 bases between them. CDR3 residues: CASSTPGGEWTEAFF. DNA of the CDR3: TGTGCCAGTAGTACTCCCGGGGGGGAATGGACTGAAGCTTTCTTT.

V gene TRBV28 combines with J gene TRBJ2-3, with D maybe TRBD2 (6 bases). The CDR3 covers 13 residues. Germline V gives CDR1 MDHEN, CDR2 SYDVKM. Trimming left V 7 bases short and J 13 bases short, with 21 bases between. CDR3 nucleotide sequence: TGTGCCAGCACCCTAACCCGGGCCCGGAGGGAGTATTTT. This encodes CASTLTRARREYF.

The J gene is TRBJ1-3, the V gene TRBV25-1; 7 positions match TRBD1. The CDR3 contains 14 residues. V lost 3 bases and J lost 4; bases outside the gene matches: 3. Germline-derived CDR1 and CDR2 are MGHDK and SYGVNS. CDR3 DNA: TGTGCCAGCAGTGAGACAGGGTGGGGAAACACCATATATTTT. Translation: CASSETGWGNTIYF.

The chain joins TRBV7-3 to TRBJ1-1; perhaps TRBD1 as D (6 bases). Germline CDR1 SGHTA, CDR2 FQGTGA. This CDR3 contains 13 residues. Trimming stripped 5 bases from V and 11 bases from J, with 18 bases between. This CDR3 is CASSQQGGQRAFF. As DNA, the CDR3 is TGTGCCAGCAGCCAACAGGGCGGCCAAAGGGCTTTCTTT.

This clone has more than one count but fewer than ten. CDR3 coding DNA: TGTGCCAGCAGCTCTGGGTGGGGCGGATCGGATGAGCAGTTCTTC. Translated: CASSSGWGGSDEQFF. The chain combines TRBV5-8 with TRBJ2-1, with D perhaps TRBD1 (5 bases). This CDR3 is built from 15 residues. Per germline, CDR1 SGHTS and CDR2 YDEGEE. Trimming took 3 bases from V and 8 from J, leaving 18 bases between them.

J is TRBJ2-7 and V is TRBV7-2; maybe TRBD2 (5 bases). Between the trimmed V and J ends, which lost 5 bases and 7 bases, there was a span of 15 bases. This CDR3 has 13 residues. The germline CDR1 and CDR2 sequences are SGHTA and FQGNSA. The CDR3 is CASSLDHSGEQYF. CDR3 DNA sequence: TGTGCCAGCAGCCTGGACCACTCGGGGGAGCAGTACTTC.

Remarks on this clone: Other DNA variants within this sample encode the same CDR3. The chain employs TRBV19 and TRBJ2-2; 7 positions match TRBD2. The CDR3 contains 14 residues. Germline CDR1 reads LNHDA; CDR2 reads SQIVND (reference sequence). The trim removed 3 bases at V and 5 bases at J, leaving 3 bases unmatched. CDR3 loop: CASSISGGTGELFF. The CDR3 DNA is TGTGCCAGTAGTATCTCCGGGGGGACCGGGGAGCTGTTTTTT.

In DNA form, the CDR3 reads TGTGCCTGGAGTGCCACGGATTCACCCCTCCACTTT. It specifies CAWSATDSPLHF. This sequence joins TRBV30 and TRBJ1-6, with D unclear. The V gene lost 1 base and the J gene lost 8 bases, with 6 bases spanning the gap. Germline CDR1 GTSNPN, CDR2 SVGIG (reference sequence). This CDR3 contains 12 residues.